The source of this TCR beta chain is a study of regulatory dendritic cells for organ transplantation. Study-level findings and limits: Resting memory CD8+ T cells held the most alloreactive clonotypes. Naive CD4+ and CD8+ repertoires were highly diverse; memory CD8+ was most oligoclonal.

The assay was immunoSEQ multiplex PCR, and TCRdb's table has in-frame clones only and misses some. The sample lists 25,000 to 35,000 clones, 60% to 80% occurring once. The V and J ends lost 4 bases and 3 bases, in that order; junction bases with no gene match: 8. Germline V gene data show CDR1 as MDHEN and CDR2 as SYDVKM. CDR3 length: 16 residues. A word on this clone: The antigen is unknown.

The receptor was derived from a human donor in good health. The chain links TRBV28 to TRBJ1-5, with 8 bases fitting TRBD1. Input material: memory CD4+ T cells from blood. Regarding subset: CD45RO+ memory T cells. The CDR3 here is CASSYTDRVANQPQHF. DNA for the CDR3: TGTGCCAGCAGTTACACGGACAGGGTCGCCAATCAGCCCCAGCATTTT.